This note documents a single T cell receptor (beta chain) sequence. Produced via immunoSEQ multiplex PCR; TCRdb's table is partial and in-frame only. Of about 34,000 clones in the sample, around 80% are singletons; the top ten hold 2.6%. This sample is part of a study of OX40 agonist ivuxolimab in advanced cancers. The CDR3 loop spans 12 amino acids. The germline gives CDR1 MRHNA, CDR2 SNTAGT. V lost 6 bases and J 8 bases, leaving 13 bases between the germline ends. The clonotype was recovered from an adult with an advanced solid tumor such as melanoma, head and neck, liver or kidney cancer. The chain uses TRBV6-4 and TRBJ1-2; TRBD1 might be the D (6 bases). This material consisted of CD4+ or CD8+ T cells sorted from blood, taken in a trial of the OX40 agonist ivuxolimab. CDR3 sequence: CASSSRGGGYTF. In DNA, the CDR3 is TGTGCCAGCAGCTCCCGCGGGGGCGGCTACACCTTC.